This T cell receptor (beta chain) was recorded in a study of T cell repertoires in cytomegalovirus infection. Study-level background: Through public TCR beta signatures, both CMV infection and matching HLA type were indicated. Study outcomes and limitations: The cumulative frequency of public TCR beta families identified carriers of CMV plus the relevant HLA.

In its sample, this clonotype was seen a few times. The target antigen is unknown. MiXCR, run by TCRdb on the reads, gives a single entry per CDR3 protein. The sample contains about 360,000 distinct CDR3 sequences, about a sixth of which appear only once. Trimming at V came to 6 bases and at J to 6 bases, leaving 4 bases not matched to a gene. There are 13 residues in the CDR3. The chain is built from TRBV12-3 or TRBV12-4 and TRBJ1-5, with 8 nucleotides matching TRBD1. The source of this sequence is a human donor in good health (CMV status not recorded). Some clones in this sample may be carry-over from other donors' samples. The sample was PBMCs. The CDR3 here is CASRGQAGQPQHF. The CDR3 bases are TGTGCCAGCAGGGGACAGGCTGGTCAGCCCCAGCATTTT.